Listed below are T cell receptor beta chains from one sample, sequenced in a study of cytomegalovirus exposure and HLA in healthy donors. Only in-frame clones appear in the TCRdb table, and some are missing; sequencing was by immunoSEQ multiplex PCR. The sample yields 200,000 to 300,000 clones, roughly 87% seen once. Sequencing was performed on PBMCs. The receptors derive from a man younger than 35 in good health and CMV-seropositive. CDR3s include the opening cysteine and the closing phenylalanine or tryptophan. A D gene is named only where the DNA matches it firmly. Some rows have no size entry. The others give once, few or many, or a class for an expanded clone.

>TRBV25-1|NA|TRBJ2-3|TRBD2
TGTGCCAGCAGACAAGCGGGAGCGGATCCCACAGATACGCAGTATTTT
CASRQAGADPTDTQYF
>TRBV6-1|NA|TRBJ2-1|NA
TGTGCTATGGGCGGCAATGAGCAGTTCTTC
CAMGGNEQFF
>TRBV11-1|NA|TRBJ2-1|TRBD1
TGTGCCAGCAGCTCGTTACAGGGGGCGTCCTACAATGAGCAGTTCTTC
CASSSLQGASYNEQFF
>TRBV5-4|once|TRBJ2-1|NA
TGTGCCAGCAGCTTGGGGCAGGGGCCCGAGTATGAGCAGTTCTTC
CASSLGQGPEYEQFF
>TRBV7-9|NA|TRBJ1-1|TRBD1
TGTGCCAGCAGCTCTCAGGGGGCTCAGGGCACTGAAGCTTTCTTT
CASSSQGAQGTEAFF
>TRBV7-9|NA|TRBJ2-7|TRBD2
TGTGCCAGCAGCTCAACACTAGCGGGCTCCTACGAGCAGTACTTC
CASSSTLAGSYEQYF
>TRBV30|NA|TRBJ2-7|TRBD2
TGTGCCGTGAGAGCGGGACCCTCCTACGAGCAGTACTTC
CAVRAGPSYEQYF
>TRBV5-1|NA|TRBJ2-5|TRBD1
TGCGCCAGCAGCGGTTCGGGACAGGGGGCCGAGACCCAGTACTTC
CASSGSGQGAETQYF
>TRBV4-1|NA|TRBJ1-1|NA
TGCGCCAGCAGCCAAGTAGAAGGCAGGAACACTGAAGCTTTCTTT
CASSQVEGRNTEAFF
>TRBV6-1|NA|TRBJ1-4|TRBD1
TGTGCCAGCAGTGGGGACAGGGAGGGGGAAAAACTGTTTTTT
CASSGDREGEKLFF
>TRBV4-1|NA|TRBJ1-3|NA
TGCGCCAGCAGCCAAGTCGGGGGCAGAAACACCATATATTTT
CASSQVGGRNTIYF
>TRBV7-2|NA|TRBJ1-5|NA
TGTGCCAGCAGCAGGGCAGGGGATCAGCCCCAGCATTTT
CASSRAGDQPQHF
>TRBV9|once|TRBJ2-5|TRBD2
TGTGCCAGCAGCCCAACTATAGCGGGAGGGGGAGAGACCCAGTACTTC
CASSPTIAGGGETQYF
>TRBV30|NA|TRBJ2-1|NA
TGTGCCTGGAGTCTTCTTGGGGTCAATGAGCAGTTCTTC
CAWSLLGVNEQFF
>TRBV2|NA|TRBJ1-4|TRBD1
TGTGCCAGCAGTACTCAGGGGGGAGTTGATGAAAAACTGTTTTTT
CASSTQGGVDEKLFF
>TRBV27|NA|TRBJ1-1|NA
TGTGCCAGCAGTCGGCTGGGGGGCCTCATGAACACTGAAGCTTTCTTT
CASSRLGGLMNTEAFF
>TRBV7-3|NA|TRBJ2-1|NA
TGTGCCAGCAGCCAAACCGGGACTCAGACCAATGAGCAGTTCTTC
CASSQTGTQTNEQFF
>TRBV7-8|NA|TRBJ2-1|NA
TGTGCCAGCAGCTTAGGCCTAGTTGTGGGTGAGCAGTTCTTC
CASSLGLVVGEQFF
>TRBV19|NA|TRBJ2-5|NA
TGTGCCAGTAGTTCGACAGGAGACGAGACCCAGTACTTC
CASSSTGDETQYF
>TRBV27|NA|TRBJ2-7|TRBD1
TGTGCCAGCAGCCTACAGGGGGACTCCTACGAGCAGTACTTC
CASSLQGDSYEQYF
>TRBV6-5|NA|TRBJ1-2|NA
TGTGCCAGCAGTTACAATGATCCCGTGGGCGGCTACACCTTC
CASSYNDPVGGYTF
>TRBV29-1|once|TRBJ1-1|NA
TGCAGCGTTCAGGAAAGGGGAGCTTTCTTT
CSVQERGAFF
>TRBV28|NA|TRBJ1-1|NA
TGTGCCAGCAGTCCCCCCAGGGCCCTGAACACTGAAGCTTTCTTT
CASSPPRALNTEAFF
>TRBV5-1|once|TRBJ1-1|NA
TGCGCCAGCAGCCCCGACCCGACCAGGACTGAAGCTTTCTTT
CASSPDPTRTEAFF
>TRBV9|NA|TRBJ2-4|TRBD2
TGTGCCAGCAGTGCGACTAGCGGGAGCCAAAACATTCAGTACTTC
CASSATSGSQNIQYF
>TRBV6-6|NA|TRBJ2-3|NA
TGTGCCAGCAGTTACTTTAGCACAGATACGCAGTATTTT
CASSYFSTDTQYF
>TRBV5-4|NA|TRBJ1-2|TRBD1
TGTGCCAGCATGTATACCGGGACAGGGACGAATGGCTACACCTTC
CASMYTGTGTNGYTF
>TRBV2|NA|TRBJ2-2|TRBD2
TGTGCCAGCAGTGATACTAGCGGGAGAACGTCTGGGGAGCTGTTTTTT
CASSDTSGRTSGELFF
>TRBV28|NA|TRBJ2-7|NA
TGTGCCAGCGGACCCTACGAGCAGTACTTC
CASGPYEQYF
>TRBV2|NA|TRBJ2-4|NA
TGTGCCAGCAGTGGACTACTAGAGGCCAAAAACATTCAGTACTTC
CASSGLLEAKNIQYF
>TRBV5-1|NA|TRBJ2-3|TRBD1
TGCGCCAGCAGCTTGTCCACGGACAGGACCACAGATACGCAGTATTTT
CASSLSTDRTTDTQYF
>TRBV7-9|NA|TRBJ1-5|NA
TGTGCCAGCCACAGGGTGGGTCAGCCCCAGCATTTT
CASHRVGQPQHF
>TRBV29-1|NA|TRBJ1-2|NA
TGCAGCGTATATTCGGGCTCGCTTTTCACCTTC
CSVYSGSLFTF
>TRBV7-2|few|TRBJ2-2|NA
TGTGCCAGCAGCAGACCACGGGCGAACACCGGGGAGCTGTTTTTT
CASSRPRANTGELFF
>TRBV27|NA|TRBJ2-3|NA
TGTGCCAGCAAATGGGGGGACCGCACAGATACGCAGTATTTT
CASKWGDRTDTQYF
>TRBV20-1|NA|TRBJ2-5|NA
TGCAGTGCCCGCCAGCAAGAGACCCAGTACTTC
CSARQQETQYF
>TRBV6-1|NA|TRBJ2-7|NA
TGTGCCAGCAGTGAAGCTTACGAGCAGTACTTC
CASSEAYEQYF
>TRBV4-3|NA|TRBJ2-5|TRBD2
TGCGCCAGCAGCCAAGAAAGAGTGGGGGGGGGAGAGACCCAGTACTTC
CASSQERVGGGETQYF
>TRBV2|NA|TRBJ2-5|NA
TGTGCCAGCAGGGAACAGGAGGGCCAAGAGACCCAGTACTTC
CASREQEGQETQYF
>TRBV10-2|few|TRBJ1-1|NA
TGCGCCAGCAGAGGAACAGAGCGTGAAGCTTTCTTT
CASRGTEREAFF
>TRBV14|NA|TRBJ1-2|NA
TGTGCCAGCAGCCCGGACAGAAACTATGGCTACACCTTC
CASSPDRNYGYTF
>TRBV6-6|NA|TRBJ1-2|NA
TGTGCCAGCAGCCCCCGGGGCAGCTATGGCTACACCTTC
CASSPRGSYGYTF
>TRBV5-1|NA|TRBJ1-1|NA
TGCGCCAGCGGACCCGACAGGTACACTGAAGCTTTCTTT
CASGPDRYTEAFF
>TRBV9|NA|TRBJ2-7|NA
TGTGCCAGCAGCGTAGATGAGTCCTACGAGCAGTACTTC
CASSVDESYEQYF
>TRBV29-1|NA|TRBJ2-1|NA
TGCAGCGCTGGGGGAAGCTCCTACAATGAGCAGTTCTTC
CSAGGSSYNEQFF
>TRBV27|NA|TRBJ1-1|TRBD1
TGTGCCAGCAGTAGGACCGGGACAGGGGTTACTGAAGCTTTCTTT
CASSRTGTGVTEAFF
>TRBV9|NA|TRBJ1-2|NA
TGTGCCAGCAGCGTGTCGGGCTATGGCTACACCTTC
CASSVSGYGYTF
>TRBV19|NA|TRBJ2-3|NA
TGTGCCAGTAGTATATACGGGTCGGGAACAGATACGCAGTATTTT
CASSIYGSGTDTQYF
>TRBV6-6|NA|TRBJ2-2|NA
TGTGCCAGCAGTTACGGGGGCACCGGGGAGCTGTTTTTT
CASSYGGTGELFF
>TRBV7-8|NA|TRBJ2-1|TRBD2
TGTGCCAGCAGCTTAGTAGGGCTAGCGGGAGTGTACAATGAGCAGTTCTTC
CASSLVGLAGVYNEQFF
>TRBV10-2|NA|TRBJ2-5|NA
TGCGCCAGCAGTGAGTCGAGGGACCCAGTGGCCCAGTACTTC
CASSESRDPVAQYF
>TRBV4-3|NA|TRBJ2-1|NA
TGCGCCAGCAGCCCCAATAACCACAATGAGCAGTTCTTC
CASSPNNHNEQFF
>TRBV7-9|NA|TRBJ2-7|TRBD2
TGTGCCAGCAGCTTAAGTCGGGGGGCCTACGAGCAGTACTTC
CASSLSRGAYEQYF